Each of the 29 T cell receptor beta chains below was sequenced from the same sample in a study of cytomegalovirus exposure and HLA in healthy donors. Data came from immunoSEQ multiplex PCR; TCRdb stores just in-frame clones and leaves some out. The sample includes 150,000 to 200,000 clones, roughly nine tenths of them seen just once. The sample taken for sequencing was PBMCs. Receptors were obtained from a woman younger than 45 in good health and CMV-seronegative.

The chain couples TRBV25-1 to TRBJ1-1; D call uncertain. This CDR3 has 14 residues. V was pared by 4 bases and J by 5 bases, with 14 bases between. Germline loops: CDR1 MGHDK, CDR2 SYGVNS. CDR3 sequence: CASSGLLLGTEAFF. In DNA form, the CDR3 reads TGTGCCAGCAGTGGCCTGCTTCTCGGGACTGAAGCTTTCTTT.

The rearrangement uses TRBV27 and TRBJ2-3; TRBD2 might be the D (5 bases). V shed 3 bases and J shed 2 bases, with 12 bases lying between them. The CDR3 runs to 15 residues. CDR1 and CDR2 from the germline V gene are MNHEY and SMNVEV (reference sequence). This chain's CDR3 is CASSFSAGLTDTQYF. In nucleotides, the CDR3 is TGTGCCAGCAGTTTTTCGGCAGGACTCACAGATACGCAGTATTTT.

The V gene is TRBV5-1, the J gene TRBJ2-1, with 11 nucleotides matching TRBD2. The CDR3 extends over 15 amino acids. Looked up from germline, CDR1 is SGHRS and CDR2 is YFSETQ. V lost 0 bases, J lost 6 bases, and 2 bases stayed unmatched. CDR3 sequence reads: CASSLALAGVNEQFF. CDR3 DNA sequence: TGCGCCAGCAGCTTGGCACTAGCGGGAGTCAATGAGCAGTTCTTC.

V is TRBV12-5 and J is TRBJ2-1; 11 bases map to TRBD2. J was trimmed by 2 bases and V by 0 bases; bases with no gene match: 3. CDR3 size: 17 residues. Germline assignment: CDR1 LGHNT and CDR2 FRNRAP. CDR3 DNA sequence: TGTGCTAGTGGTTTGGTAAGTAGCGGGGGGGCCTACAATGAGCAGTTCTTC. Translation: CASGLVSSGGAYNEQFF.

V is TRBV4-3 and J is TRBJ2-7; no firm D call. Per germline, CDR1 LGHNA and CDR2 YSLEER. The CDR3 is 15 residues long. Trimming removed 0 bases from V and 7 bases from J, with 16 bases in between. CDR3 region: CASSQDPRTRGEQYF. Here the CDR3 DNA reads TGCGCCAGCAGCCAAGATCCAAGGACCCGTGGAGAGCAGTACTTC.

The rearrangement uses TRBV7-9 and TRBJ1-2, with 7 bases matching TRBD1. With V trimmed by 0 bases and J by 7 bases, 2 bases remained unmatched. From germline, CDR1 is SEHNR and CDR2 FQNEAQ (reference sequence). The CDR3 runs 13 residues. The CDR3 nucleotides are TGTGCCAGCAGCTTAGCGGACAGGCTTGGCTACACCTTC. It translates to CASSLADRLGYTF.

The chain couples TRBV2 to TRBJ1-6; no firm D call. CDR1 is SNHLY, CDR2 FYNNEI, per germline. The CDR3 sequence is 16 residues long. V was pared by 6 bases and J by 8 bases, with 20 bases between. CDR3 loop: CASRYGLSFLDSPLHF. Written as DNA, the CDR3 is TGTGCCAGCAGGTATGGACTCTCTTTCTTGGATTCACCCCTCCACTTT. The whole variable domain, remainder taken from reference TRBV2 and TRBJ1-6, is EPEVTQTPSHQVTQMGQEVILRCVPISNHLYFYWYRQILGQKVEFLVSFYNNEISEKSEIFDDQFSVERPDGSNFTLKIRSTKLEDSAMYFCASRYGLSFLDSPLHFGNGTRLTVT.

The chain recombines TRBV5-6 with TRBJ2-7; 13 bases are shared with TRBD2. V shed 4 bases and J 0 bases; nucleotides not matched to a gene: 10. The germline V gene encodes CDR1 SGHDT and CDR2 YYEEEE. The CDR3 has 18 amino acids. The CDR3 protein is CASSNPGTSGMDSYEQYF. The CDR3 DNA follows: TGTGCCAGCAGCAACCCCGGGACTAGCGGGATGGACTCCTACGAGCAGTACTTC. The entire variable domain, with the rest obtained from reference TRBV5-6 and TRBJ2-7, is as follows: DAGVTQSPTHLIKTRGQQVTLRCSPKSGHDTVSWYQQALGQGPQFIFQYYEEEERQRGNFPDRFSGHQFPNYSSELNVNALLLGDSALYLCASSNPGTSGMDSYEQYFGPGTRLTVT.

Comment on this clone: A clone one base away is much larger, so this may be a read error. This rearrangement joins TRBV6-5 to TRBJ2-6; D unresolved. Germline assignment: CDR1 MNHEY and CDR2 SVGAGI. The CDR3 runs 14 residues. Between the trimmed V and J ends, which lost 5 bases and 0 bases, there was a span of 5 bases. CDR3 nucleotides: TGTGCCAGCAGTGCCAGCTCTGGGGCCAACGTCCTGACTTTC. Translated, it gives CASSASSGANVLTF.

The CDR3 is CASSHRRGLYEEAFF. The CDR3, as DNA: TGCGCCAGCAGCCATCGCAGGGGCCTATACGAAGAAGCTTTCTTT. V usage is TRBV4-3 and J usage is TRBJ1-1, with a tentative D call TRBD1 (6 bases). This CDR3 is 15 amino acids long. Deletions cut 3 bases from V and 8 bases from J, with 19 bases between. The V gene's germline CDR1 is LGHNA and CDR2 YSLEER.

The rearrangement links TRBV4-2 to TRBJ2-1; TRBD2 might be the D (5 bases). The CDR3 is made up of 14 amino acids. Germline V gene lookup returns CDR1 LGHNA and CDR2 YNFKEQ. The V and J ends lost 1 base and 5 bases respectively, with 9 bases between them. CDR3 residues: CASSQVATNNEQFF. The CDR3 coding sequence is TGTGCCAGCAGCCAAGTAGCGACTAACAATGAGCAGTTCTTC.

This chain connects TRBV5-5 to TRBJ2-7; D gene unclear. V gave up 0 bases and J gave up 3 bases, with 13 bases separating them. The CDR3 totals 15 residues. Germline V gives CDR1 SGHKS, CDR2 YYEKEE (reference sequence). For the CDR3, the DNA is TGTGCCAGCAGCTTGGGAGGCCAGGTCCACTACGAGCAGTACTTC. It encodes CASSLGGQVHYEQYF.

CDR3 protein: CASSETIWSDTQYF. The CDR3 DNA sequence: TGTGCCAGCAGCGAGACCATTTGGTCAGATACGCAGTATTTT. The rearrangement uses TRBV9 and TRBJ2-3, with D unclear. The V gene's germline CDR1 is SGDLS and CDR2 YYNGEE. The CDR3 runs 14 residues. V was trimmed by 3 bases and J by 4 bases, leaving 12 bases between them.

This chain joins TRBV27 and TRBJ2-1; D unclear. Germline CDR1 and CDR2: MNHEY and SMNVEV (reference sequence). There are 12 residues in the CDR3. The V end lost 10 bases, the J end lost 5 bases, and 12 bases lay between the germline ends. The CDR3 reads CATRMTHNEQFF. CDR3 nucleotide sequence: TGTGCCACCCGTATGACGCACAATGAGCAGTTCTTC.

The rearrangement links TRBV27 to TRBJ2-3; D unclear. The ends were cut back, 5 bases at V and 6 bases at J, with 15 bases in the middle. The CDR3 is 14 amino acids. Per the germline V gene, CDR1 is MNHEY and CDR2 is SMNVEV (reference sequence). The CDR3 protein is CASSPSLWSDTQYF. CDR3 sequence (DNA): TGTGCCAGCAGTCCCTCCCTATGGTCGGATACGCAGTATTTT.

V and J are TRBV4-1 and TRBJ1-4; the D gene is possibly TRBD1 (6 bases). CDR3 size: 17 residues. CDR1 and CDR2 from the germline V gene are MGHRA and YSYEKL. Trimming took 4 bases from V and 3 from J, leaving 18 bases between them. The CDR3 spells CASSLRGGDWSNEKLFF. In nucleotides, the CDR3 is TGCGCCAGCAGCCTAAGAGGGGGAGACTGGTCTAATGAAAAACTGTTTTTT.

This rearrangement joins TRBV9 to TRBJ2-5, with D perhaps matching TRBD1 (5 bases). Germline CDR1 is SGDLS and CDR2 is YYNGEE. This CDR3 contains 14 residues. V dropped 3 bases and J dropped 3 bases, with 12 bases sitting between them. This chain's CDR3 is CASSDSQQEETQYF. For the CDR3, the DNA is TGTGCCAGCAGCGATTCACAACAGGAAGAGACCCAGTACTTC.

The V call is TRBV7-2, the J call TRBJ1-2, with TRBD1 matching over 7 bases. CDR3 length: 18 amino acids. In germline, CDR1 is SGHTA, CDR2 FQGNSA. V gave up 5 bases and J gave up 1 base; unmatched junction bases: 16. The CDR3 loop reads CASSLLTGTAFGNYGYTF. The CDR3 DNA is TGTGCCAGCAGCCTGCTCACCGGGACAGCCTTCGGTAACTATGGCTACACCTTC.

The chain combines TRBV27 with TRBJ2-7; D is unresolved. Per the germline V gene, CDR1 is MNHEY and CDR2 is SMNVEV (reference sequence). Trimming stripped 7 bases from V and 0 bases from J, with 7 bases between. The CDR3 runs 12 residues. CDR3 nucleotides: TGTGCCAGCACCGAGAGCTCCTACGAGCAGTACTTC. Amino acids: CASTESSYEQYF.

The chain recombines TRBV4-3 with TRBJ2-7; tentatively, D is TRBD2 (6 bases). CDR3 length: 15 amino acids. Germline V CDR1 and CDR2: LGHNA, YSLEER. Trimming left V 4 bases short and J 1 base short, with 14 bases between. CDR3 sequence: CASSPGVLRSYEQYF. The CDR3 region has the DNA TGCGCCAGCAGCCCGGGGGTACTGCGATCCTACGAGCAGTACTTC.

V gene TRBV28 combines with J gene TRBJ2-1, with 10 bases matching TRBD2. Germline-derived CDR1 and CDR2 are MDHEN and SYDVKM. V shed 2 bases, J shed 7 bases, and the junction held 8 bases outside the gene matches. The length of the CDR3 is 16 residues. In DNA form, the CDR3 reads TGTGCCAGCAGTTTACACCTAGCGGGAGCTCGAAATGAGCAGTTCTTC. Translating it yields CASSLHLAGARNEQFF.

The chain recombines TRBV30 with TRBJ2-2; no definite D call. The CDR3 totals 12 residues. CDR1 and CDR2 from the germline V gene are GTSNPN and SVGIG (reference sequence). V was clipped by 4 bases and J by 6 bases, with 9 bases between them. The DNA of the CDR3 is TGTGCCTGGAACGTAGTCCCCGGGGAGCTGTTTTTT. It specifies CAWNVVPGELFF.

V gene TRBV4-1 combines with J gene TRBJ2-1; 10 bases are a match to TRBD2. Trimming cost V 2 bases and J 3 bases; bases outside gene matches: 1. Germline CDR1 and CDR2: MGHRA and YSYEKL. The CDR3 sequence is 15 residues long. CDR3 sequence reads: CASSQLAGGYNEQFF. As DNA, the CDR3 is TGCGCCAGCAGCCAATTAGCGGGGGGCTACAATGAGCAGTTCTTC.

This clone was counted once. The chain couples TRBV15 to TRBJ2-2; D remains ambiguous. V lost 3 bases and J lost 1, with 9 bases in between. CDR1 and CDR2 from the germline V gene are LNHNV and YYDKDF (reference sequence). The CDR3 length is 15 residues. DNA for the CDR3: TGTGCCACCAGCAGGGGGATCGGGAACACCGGGGAGCTGTTTTTT. It yields the protein CATSRGIGNTGELFF.

The chain employs TRBV18 and TRBJ2-1; D possibly corresponds to TRBD1 (6 bases). Germline values: CDR1 KGHSH, CDR2 LQKENI. CDR3 length equals 12 residues. Between the trimmed V and J ends, which lost 4 bases and 10 bases, there was a span of 11 bases. The CDR3 sequence is CASSLNRDEQFF. In nucleotides, the CDR3 is TGTGCCAGCTCACTTAACAGGGACGAGCAGTTCTTC.

The rearrangement joins TRBV30 to TRBJ2-3, with 10 positions matching TRBD2. Trimming removed 4 bases from V and 8 bases from J; junction bases left unmatched: 9. The CDR3 has 14 residues. Germline loops: CDR1 GTSNPN, CDR2 SVGIG (reference sequence). The CDR3 sequence: CAWISGRAVTTQYF. CDR3 nucleotide sequence: TGTGCCTGGATAAGCGGGAGGGCCGTGACTACGCAGTATTTT. The full variable domain, with the rest looked up from reference TRBV30 and TRBJ2-3, is SQTIHQWPATLVQPVGSPLSLECTVEGTSNPNLYWYRQAAGRGLQLLFYSVGIGQISSEVPQNLSASRPQDRQFILSSKKLLLSDSGFYLCAWISGRAVTTQYFGPGTRLTVL.

The rearrangement uses TRBV10-3 and TRBJ2-3; D ambiguous. Germline CDR1 ENHRY, CDR2 SYGVKD. This CDR3 spans 12 amino acids. V lost 8 bases, J lost 5 bases, and 11 bases lay in between. The CDR3 protein is CAIAAALDTQYF. CDR3 sequence (DNA): TGTGCCATCGCGGCCGCGTTAGATACGCAGTATTTT.

The genes are TRBV19 and TRBJ1-2, with D perhaps matching TRBD1 (5 bases). Trimming left V 4 bases short and J 8 bases short, with 14 bases between. Looked up from germline, CDR1 is LNHDA and CDR2 is SQIVND (reference sequence). This CDR3 has 13 residues. Here the CDR3 reads CASSSAGRRGYTF. The CDR3 nucleotides read TGTGCCAGTAGTAGCGCAGGGAGAAGAGGCTACACCTTC.

The chain carries TRBV2 and TRBJ2-7; no clear D. Trimming removed 11 bases at V and 6 bases at J, with 14 bases between. The CDR3 runs to 11 residues. Germline CDR1 is SNHLY and CDR2 is FYNNEI. The CDR3 DNA reads TGTGCCTGCTCTTCGGCGATCGAGCAGTACTTC. Its translation: CACSSAIEQYF.